One T cell receptor (beta chain) is described in this entry. Its antigen is not identified. It may be a read error: a sequence one base away is much more abundant. V was shortened by 0 bases and J by 4 bases, with 7 bases between the two germline ends. Germline loops: CDR1 SGDLS, CDR2 YYNGEE. This CDR3 contains 14 residues. The entry originates in a study of Graves' ophthalmopathy and Graves' hyperthyroidism. Participants with hyperthyroidism, aged 18 to 65, were newly diagnosed with under 2 months' duration. Findings and caveats of the study: Both an approximately 70% sensitivity and an approximately 72% specificity characterized the model's predictions of ophthalmopathy progression.

The authors amplified TCR beta CDR3 regions, and they did so from RNA transcripts for repertoire sequencing. The first round was an RT-PCR with HTBI primers, and the second round was a multiplex PCR. TCRdb reprocessed the multiplex PCR reads with MiXCR, giving one entry per CDR3 protein. The table shows 680,000 or so distinct CDR3 sequences, with 22% occurring only once. Sequencing was carried out using peripheral blood. The chain recombines TRBV9 with TRBJ2-2; no reliable D call. This TCR derives from a woman younger than 35 with stable Graves' hyperthyroidism. Some clones in this sample may be carry-over from other donors' samples. CDR3 sequence reads: CASSVDHSTGELFF. CDR3 in DNA: TGTGCCAGCAGCGTAGACCATTCCACCGGGGAGCTGTTTTTT. Full variable domain (outside the CDR3, taken from reference TRBV9 and TRBJ2-2): DSGVTQTPKHLITATGQRVTLRCSPRSGDLSVYWYQQSLDQGLQFLIQYYNGEERAKGNILERFSAQQFPDLHSELNLSSLELGDSALYFCASSVDHSTGELFFGEGSRLTVL.